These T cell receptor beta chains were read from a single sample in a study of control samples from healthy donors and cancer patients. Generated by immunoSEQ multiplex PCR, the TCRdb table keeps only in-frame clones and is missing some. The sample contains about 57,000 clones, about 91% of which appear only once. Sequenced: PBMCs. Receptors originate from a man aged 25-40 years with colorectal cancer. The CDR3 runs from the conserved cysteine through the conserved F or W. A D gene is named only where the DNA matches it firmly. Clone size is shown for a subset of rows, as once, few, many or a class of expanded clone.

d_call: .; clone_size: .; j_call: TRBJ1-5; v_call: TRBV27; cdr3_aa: CASSTGTGNQPQHF; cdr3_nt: TGTGCCAGCAGCACTGGGACGGGCAATCAGCCCCAGCATTTT
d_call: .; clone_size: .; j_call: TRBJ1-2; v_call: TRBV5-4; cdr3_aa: CASSLAGNGYGYTF; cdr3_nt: TGTGCCAGCAGCTTGGCAGGGAATGGCTATGGCTACACCTTC
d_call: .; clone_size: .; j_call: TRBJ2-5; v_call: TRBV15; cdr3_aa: CATSRAWKPLYQETQYF; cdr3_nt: TGTGCCACCAGCAGAGCATGGAAGCCTCTGTACCAAGAGACCCAGTACTTC
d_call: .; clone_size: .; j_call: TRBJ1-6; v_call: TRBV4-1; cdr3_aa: CASSQEVGQKNSPLHF; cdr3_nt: TGCGCCAGCAGCCAAGAAGTCGGACAAAAAAATTCACCCCTCCACTTT
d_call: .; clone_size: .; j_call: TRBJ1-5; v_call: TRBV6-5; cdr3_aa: CASRKSGTDQPQHF; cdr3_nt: TGTGCCAGCAGGAAGAGCGGTACTGATCAGCCCCAGCATTTT
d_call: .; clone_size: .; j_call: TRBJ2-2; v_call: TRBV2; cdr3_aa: CASSEGQPNTGELFF; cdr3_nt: TGTGCCAGCAGTGAAGGGCAGCCCAACACCGGGGAGCTGTTTTTT
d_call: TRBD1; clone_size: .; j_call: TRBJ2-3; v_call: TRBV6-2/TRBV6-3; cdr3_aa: CASSRTGEGDTQYF; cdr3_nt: TGTGCCAGCAGTAGGACAGGGGAAGGAGATACGCAGTATTTT
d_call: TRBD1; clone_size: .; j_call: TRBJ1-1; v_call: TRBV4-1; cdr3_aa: CASSQDQGAMGAFF; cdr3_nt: TGCGCCAGCAGCCAAGATCAGGGGGCTATGGGGGCTTTCTTT
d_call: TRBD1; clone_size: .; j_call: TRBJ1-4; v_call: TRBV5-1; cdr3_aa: CASSWGDRAINEKLFF; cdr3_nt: TGCGCCAGCAGCTGGGGGGACAGGGCGATCAATGAAAAACTGTTTTTT
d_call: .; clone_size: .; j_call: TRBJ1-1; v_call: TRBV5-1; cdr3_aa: CASSYTGGENTEAFF; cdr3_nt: TGCGCCAGCAGCTACACGGGTGGGGAGAACACTGAAGCTTTCTTT
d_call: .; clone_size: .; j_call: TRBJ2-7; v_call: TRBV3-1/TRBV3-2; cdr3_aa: CASSQGRGRGAYEQYF; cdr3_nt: TGTGCCAGCAGCCAAGGACGGGGCAGGGGGGCCTACGAGCAGTACTTC
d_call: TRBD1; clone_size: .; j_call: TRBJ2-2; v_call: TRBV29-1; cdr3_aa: CSVELEGALAGELFF; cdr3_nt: TGCAGCGTTGAATTAGAGGGGGCGCTTGCCGGGGAGCTGTTTTTT
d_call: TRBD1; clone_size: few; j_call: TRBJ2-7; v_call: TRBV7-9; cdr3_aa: CAAGQGANEQYF; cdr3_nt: TGTGCCGCGGGACAGGGGGCGAACGAGCAGTACTTC
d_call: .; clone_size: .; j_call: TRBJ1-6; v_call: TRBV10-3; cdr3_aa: CATARRDGFDSPLHF; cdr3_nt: TGTGCCACCGCCCGAAGGGACGGTTTCGATTCACCCCTCCACTTT
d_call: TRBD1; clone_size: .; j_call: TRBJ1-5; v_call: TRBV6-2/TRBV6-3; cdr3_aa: CASSYSPGGRGNQPQHF; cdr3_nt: TGTGCCAGCAGTTACTCGCCAGGGGGCAGAGGCAATCAGCCCCAGCATTTT
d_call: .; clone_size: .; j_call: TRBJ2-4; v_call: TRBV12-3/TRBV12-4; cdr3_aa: CASSSQGIQYF; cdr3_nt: TGTGCCAGCAGTTCCCAGGGCATTCAGTACTTC
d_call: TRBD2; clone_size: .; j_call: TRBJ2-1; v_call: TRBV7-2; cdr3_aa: CASSLSRAGGYNNEQFF; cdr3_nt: TGTGCCAGCAGCTTATCAAGGGCGGGGGGATACAACAATGAGCAGTTCTTC
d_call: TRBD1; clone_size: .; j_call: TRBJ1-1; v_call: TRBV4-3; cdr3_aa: CASSPGQGRRGAFF; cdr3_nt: TGCGCCAGCAGCCCGGGACAGGGGCGAAGGGGAGCTTTCTTT
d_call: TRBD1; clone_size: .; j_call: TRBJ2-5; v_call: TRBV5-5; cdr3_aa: CATSPGQGIETQYF; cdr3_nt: TGTGCCACTTCCCCCGGACAGGGGATCGAGACCCAGTACTTC
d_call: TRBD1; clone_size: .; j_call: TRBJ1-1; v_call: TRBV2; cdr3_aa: CASRTDRYGTEAFF; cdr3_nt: TGTGCCAGCAGGACGGACAGGTACGGCACTGAAGCTTTCTTT
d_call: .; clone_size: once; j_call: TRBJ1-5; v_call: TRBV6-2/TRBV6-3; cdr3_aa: CASSAPGWGNQPQHF; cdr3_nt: TGTGCCAGCAGTGCGCCAGGTTGGGGCAATCAGCCCCAGCATTTT
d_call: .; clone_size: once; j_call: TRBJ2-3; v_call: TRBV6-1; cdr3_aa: CASSESAVSTDTQYF; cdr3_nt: TGTGCCAGCAGTGAAAGCGCAGTTAGCACAGATACGCAGTATTTT
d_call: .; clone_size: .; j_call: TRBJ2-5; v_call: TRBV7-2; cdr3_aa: CASSPKEGWETQYF; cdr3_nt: TGTGCCAGCAGCCCGAAAGAGGGGTGGGAGACCCAGTACTTC
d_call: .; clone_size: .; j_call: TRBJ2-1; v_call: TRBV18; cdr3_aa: CASSIAVGYNEQFF; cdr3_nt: TGTGCCAGCTCAATAGCGGTTGGATACAATGAGCAGTTCTTC
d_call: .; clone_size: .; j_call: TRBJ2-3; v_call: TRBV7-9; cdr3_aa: CASSLVGGADTQYF; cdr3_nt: TGTGCCAGCAGCTTAGTGGGTGGGGCAGATACGCAGTATTTT